The T cell receptor (beta chain) described here comes from a study of tumor and adjacent non-tumor tissue in lung cancer. At the level of the study: Each sample yielded around 4.2 million productive TCRbeta reads on average. Study results and limitations: Normal lung showed higher cumulative top 100 clone frequency than tumor. Patients with more diverse tumor TCRs had worse survival. Significantly higher TCR diversity was found in tumor than normal lung.

No cell sorting was done before RNA was extracted from the tissue. More than 3 cm separated this lung sample from the edge of the tumor. A modified ARM-PCR protocol with three rounds of nested PCR amplified TCRbeta. TCRdb independently ran MiXCR on the multiplex PCR reads; one entry per CDR3 protein. The sample shows 44,000 or so distinct CDR3 sequences, roughly two thirds of them seen only once. This clonotype appeared a single time. Its antigen is currently unknown. This may come from a read error, since a much larger clone is one base off. CDR1 and CDR2 from the germline V gene are DFQATT and SNEGSKA (reference sequence). The CDR3 totals 15 residues. The trim removed 7 bases at V and 1 base at J, leaving 7 bases unmatched.

This clonotype was sampled from a woman in her thirties or forties with non-small cell lung cancer. J is TRBJ2-3 and V is TRBV20-1, with TRBD2 matching over 11 bases. The source material was distant non-tumor lung tissue. The CDR3 here is CSVDTSGGRTDTQYF. CDR3 coding DNA: TGCAGTGTTGATACTAGCGGGGGCCGCACAGATACGCAGTATTTT.